This T cell receptor beta chain is from a study of control samples from healthy donors and cancer patients. This clone has a single count. Germline V CDR1 and CDR2: SGHRS, YFSETQ. The CDR3 spans 13 residues. V lost 4 bases and J lost 5, with 10 bases in between. TCRdb's copy holds only in-frame clones and misses some; the assay was immunoSEQ multiplex PCR. This table holds tens of thousands of clones, 91% found once. The sequence was collected from a man aged 25 to 45 in good health. Material for sequencing was blood. V is TRBV5-1 and J is TRBJ2-1; D is unresolved. The CDR3 DNA sequence: TGCGCCAGCAGCCGGATACAGAACAATGAGCAGTTCTTC. This sequence encodes CASSRIQNNEQFF.